A selection of T cell receptor beta chains follows, all from one sample in a study of blood T cell repertoires in COVID-19. Method: immunoSEQ multiplex PCR; TCRdb's copy keeps in-frame clones and lacks some. This table has around 250,000 clones, approximately 85% appearing once. Material: PBMCs or T cells enriched from blood (not recorded which). The receptors were gathered from a woman aged 45 to 65 who had recovered from COVID-19. The CDR3 runs from the conserved cysteine through the conserved F or W. A D gene is named only where the DNA matches it firmly. Expanded clones are given a class, and other clones once, few, many or no size at all.

TRBD2	TRBJ2-7	TRBV4-1	.	CASSQGLAGGYEQYF	TGCGCCAGCAGCCAAGGACTAGCGGGAGGATACGAGCAGTACTTC
TRBD1	TRBJ2-5	TRBV25-1	.	CASSEGDSQETQYF	TGTGCCAGCAGTGAAGGGGACAGCCAAGAGACCCAGTACTTC
.	TRBJ2-2	TRBV5-5	.	CASSLALKTGELFF	TGTGCCAGCAGCTTGGCACTAAAGACCGGGGAGCTGTTTTTT
.	TRBJ2-2	TRBV10-3	.	CATWRNTGELFF	TGTGCCACCTGGAGGAACACCGGGGAGCTGTTTTTT
.	TRBJ2-7	TRBV21-1	.	CASSKEGLARGSFYSYEQYF	TGTGCCAGCAGCAAAGAGGGTCTAGCCAGGGGCTCTTTTTACTCCTACGAGCAGTACTTC
TRBD1	TRBJ1-2	TRBV2	.	CASSEGTGPSRGYTF	TGTGCCAGCAGTGAGGGGACAGGGCCCAGTCGGGGCTACACCTTC
.	TRBJ1-1	TRBV18	.	CASSPPGQAGTEAFF	TGTGCCAGCTCACCACCGGGCCAAGCGGGCACTGAAGCTTTCTTT
TRBD1	TRBJ2-1	TRBV29-1	few	CSADRVGNEQFF	TGCAGCGCCGACAGGGTGGGCAATGAGCAGTTCTTC
.	TRBJ2-3	TRBV6-5	.	CASSANRVDTQYF	TGTGCCAGCAGCGCTAACAGGGTCGATACGCAGTATTTT
.	TRBJ2-7	TRBV6-5	.	CASSPTGTGDYEQYF	TGTGCCAGCAGTCCAACCGGGACGGGAGACTACGAGCAGTACTTC
TRBD1	TRBJ1-2	TRBV29-1	.	CSVGLGQPGYTF	TGCAGCGTTGGACTGGGACAGCCCGGCTACACCTTC
TRBD2	TRBJ2-5	TRBV6-1	once	CASSEAASGRETQYF	TGTGCCAGCAGTGAAGCGGCTAGCGGGAGAGAGACCCAGTACTTC